This T cell receptor (beta chain) was retrieved from a study of cytomegalovirus exposure and HLA in healthy donors. In its sample, this clone was seen a few times. One end of the junction does not line up with germline, which may come from a read error. This CDR3 is 15 amino acids long. CDR1 is SSHAT and CDR2 is FNYEAQ in the germline V gene (reference sequence). PCR amplification relied on 60 Vbeta primers (plus 13 Jbeta primers). Using immunoSEQ multiplex PCR, the repertoire was profiled, and TCRdb retains in-frame clones only, with some absent. Among about 94,000 clones, about four fifths were seen once, and the ten largest hold 3.5% to 4%.

J is TRBJ2-1 and V is TRBV7-7, with D perhaps TRBD2 (6 bases). Material for sequencing was PBMCs. The sequence derives from a woman aged 40 to 55 in good health and CMV-seronegative. The CDR3 DNA reads as TGTGCTAGCAGCTCGGGACTCTCCTACAGCAATGAGCAGTTCTTC. This translates into CASSSGLSYSNEQFF.